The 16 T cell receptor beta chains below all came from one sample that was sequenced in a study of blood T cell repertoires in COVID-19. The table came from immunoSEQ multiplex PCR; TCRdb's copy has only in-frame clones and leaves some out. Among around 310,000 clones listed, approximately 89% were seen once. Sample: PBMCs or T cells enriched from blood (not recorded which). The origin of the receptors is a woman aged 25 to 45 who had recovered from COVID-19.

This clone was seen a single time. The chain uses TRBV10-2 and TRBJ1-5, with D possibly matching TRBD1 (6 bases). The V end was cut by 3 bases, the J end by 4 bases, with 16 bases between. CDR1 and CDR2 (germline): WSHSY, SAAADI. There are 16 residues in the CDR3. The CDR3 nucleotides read TGCGCCAGCAGTGATATAGGACAGATGTTTAATCAGCCCCAGCATTTT. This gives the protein CASSDIGQMFNQPQHF.

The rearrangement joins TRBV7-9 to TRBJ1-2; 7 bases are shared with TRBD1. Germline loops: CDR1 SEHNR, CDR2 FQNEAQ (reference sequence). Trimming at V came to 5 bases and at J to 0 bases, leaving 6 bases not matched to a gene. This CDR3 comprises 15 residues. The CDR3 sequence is CASSPQGGPNYGYTF. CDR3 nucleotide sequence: TGTGCCAGCAGCCCCCAGGGGGGACCTAACTATGGCTACACCTTC.

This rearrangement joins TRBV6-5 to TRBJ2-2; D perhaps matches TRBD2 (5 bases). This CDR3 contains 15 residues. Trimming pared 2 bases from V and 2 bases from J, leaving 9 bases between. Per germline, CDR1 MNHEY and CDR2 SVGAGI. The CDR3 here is CASSYGRTNTGELFF. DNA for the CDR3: TGTGCCAGCAGTTACGGGAGAACCAACACCGGGGAGCTGTTTTTT.

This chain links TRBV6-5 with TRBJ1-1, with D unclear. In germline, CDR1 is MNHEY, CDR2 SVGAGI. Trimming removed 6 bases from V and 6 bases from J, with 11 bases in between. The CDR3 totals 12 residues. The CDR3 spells CASSWLSAEAFF. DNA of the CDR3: TGTGCCAGCAGCTGGCTGAGCGCTGAAGCTTTCTTT.

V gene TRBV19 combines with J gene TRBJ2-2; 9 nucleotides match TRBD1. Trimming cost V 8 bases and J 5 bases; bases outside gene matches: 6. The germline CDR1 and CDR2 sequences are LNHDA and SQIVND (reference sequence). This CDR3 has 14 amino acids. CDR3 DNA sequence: TGTGCCAGTCACAGGGGGCCGGGGACCGGGGAGCTGTTTTTT. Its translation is CASHRGPGTGELFF.

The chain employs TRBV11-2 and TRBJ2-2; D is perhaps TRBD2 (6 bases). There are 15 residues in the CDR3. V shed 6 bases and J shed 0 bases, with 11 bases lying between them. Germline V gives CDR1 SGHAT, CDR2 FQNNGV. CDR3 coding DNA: TGTGCCAGCAGATCAGGGACTGCGAACACCGGGGAGCTGTTTTTT. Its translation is CASRSGTANTGELFF. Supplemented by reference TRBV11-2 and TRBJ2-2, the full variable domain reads EAGVAQSPRYKIIEKRQSVAFWCNPISGHATLYWYQQILGQGPKLLIQFQNNGVVDDSQLPKDRFSAERLKGVDSTLKIQPAKLEDSAVYLCASRSGTANTGELFFGEGSRLTVL.

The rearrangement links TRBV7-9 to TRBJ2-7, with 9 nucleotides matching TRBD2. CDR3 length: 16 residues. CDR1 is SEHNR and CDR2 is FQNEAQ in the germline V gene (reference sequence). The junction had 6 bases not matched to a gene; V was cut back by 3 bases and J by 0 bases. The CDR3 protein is CASSFSGGKSSYEQYF. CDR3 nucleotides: TGTGCCAGCAGCTTTAGCGGGGGCAAAAGCTCCTACGAGCAGTACTTC.

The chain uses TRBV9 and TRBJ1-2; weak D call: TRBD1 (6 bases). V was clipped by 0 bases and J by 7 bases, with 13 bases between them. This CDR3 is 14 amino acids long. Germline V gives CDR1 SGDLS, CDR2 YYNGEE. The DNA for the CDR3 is TGTGCCAGCAGCGTAGAGGGCAGGGGAAGTGGCTACACCTTC. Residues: CASSVEGRGSGYTF.

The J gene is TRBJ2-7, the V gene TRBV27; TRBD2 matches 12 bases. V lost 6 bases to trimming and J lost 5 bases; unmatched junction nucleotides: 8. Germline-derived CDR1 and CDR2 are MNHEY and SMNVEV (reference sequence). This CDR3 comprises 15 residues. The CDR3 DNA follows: TGTGCCAGCAGCGCCGGGACTAGCGGGTTCAACGAGCAGTACTTC. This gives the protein CASSAGTSGFNEQYF.

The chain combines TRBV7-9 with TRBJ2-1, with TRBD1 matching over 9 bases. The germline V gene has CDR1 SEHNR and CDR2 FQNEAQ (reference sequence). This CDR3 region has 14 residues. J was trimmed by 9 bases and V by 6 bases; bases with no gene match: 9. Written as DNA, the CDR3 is TGTGCCAGCAGAACAGGGGGCGACGAAGGTGAGCAGTTCTTC. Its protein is CASRTGGDEGEQFF.

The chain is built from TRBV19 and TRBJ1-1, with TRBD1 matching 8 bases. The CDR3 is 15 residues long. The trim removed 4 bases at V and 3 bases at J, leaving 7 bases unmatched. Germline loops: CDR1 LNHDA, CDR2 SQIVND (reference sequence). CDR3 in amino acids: CASSRDRWKDTEAFF. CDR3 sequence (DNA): TGTGCCAGTAGTAGGGACAGGTGGAAGGACACTGAAGCTTTCTTT.

The chain's CDR3 is CASSPPGQGNYGYTF. The CDR3 DNA follows: TGTGCCAGCAGTCCGCCGGGACAGGGGAACTATGGCTACACCTTC. The V gene is TRBV6-5, the J gene TRBJ1-2; 10 bases line up with TRBD1. V gave up 5 bases and J gave up 2 bases; unmatched junction bases: 5. The CDR3 has 15 residues. CDR1 is MNHEY, CDR2 SVGAGI, per germline.

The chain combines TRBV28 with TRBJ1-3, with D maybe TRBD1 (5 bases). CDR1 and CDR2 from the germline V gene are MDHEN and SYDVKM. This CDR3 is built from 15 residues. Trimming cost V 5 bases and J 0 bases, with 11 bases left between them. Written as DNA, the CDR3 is TGTGCCAGCAGTATTCCGACAGACTCTGGAAACACCATATATTTT. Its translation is CASSIPTDSGNTIYF.

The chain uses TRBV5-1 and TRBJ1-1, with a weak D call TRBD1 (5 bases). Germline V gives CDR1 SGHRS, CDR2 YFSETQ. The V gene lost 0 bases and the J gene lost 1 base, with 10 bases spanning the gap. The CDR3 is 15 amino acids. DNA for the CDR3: TGCGCCAGCAGCTTGGACTTCAGGGCGAACACTGAAGCTTTCTTT. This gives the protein CASSLDFRANTEAFF. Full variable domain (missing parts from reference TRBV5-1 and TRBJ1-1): KAGVTQTPRYLIKTRGQQVTLSCSPISGHRSVSWYQQTPGQGLQFLFEYFSETQRNKGNFPGRFSGRQFSNSRSEMNVSTLELGDSALYLCASSLDFRANTEAFFGQGTRLTVV.

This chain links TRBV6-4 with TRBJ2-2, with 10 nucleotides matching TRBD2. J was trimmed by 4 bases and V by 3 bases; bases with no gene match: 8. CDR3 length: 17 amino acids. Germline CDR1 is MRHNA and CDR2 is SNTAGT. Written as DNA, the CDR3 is TGTGCCAGCAGTGAAAGCGGGAGGGCCTCGGGCACCGGGGAGCTGTTTTTT. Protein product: CASSESGRASGTGELFF.

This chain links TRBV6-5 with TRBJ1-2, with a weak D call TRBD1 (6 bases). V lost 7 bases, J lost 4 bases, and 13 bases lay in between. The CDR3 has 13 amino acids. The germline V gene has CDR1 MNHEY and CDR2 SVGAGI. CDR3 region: CASTKGQTYGYTF. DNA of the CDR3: TGTGCCAGCACCAAAGGACAGACCTATGGCTACACCTTC.